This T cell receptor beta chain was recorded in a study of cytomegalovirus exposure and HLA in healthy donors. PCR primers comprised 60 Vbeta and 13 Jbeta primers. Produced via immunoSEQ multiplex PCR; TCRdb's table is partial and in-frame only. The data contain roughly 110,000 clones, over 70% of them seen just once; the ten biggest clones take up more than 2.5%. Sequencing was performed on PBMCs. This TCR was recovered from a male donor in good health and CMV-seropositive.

In nucleotides, the CDR3 is TGTGCCAGCAGTTTATCGAAACAGGGGTTTTCACCCCTCCACTTT. Translated: CASSLSKQGFSPLHF. The V and J genes are TRBV27 and TRBJ1-6; 7 bases align to TRBD1. Looked up from germline, CDR1 is MNHEY and CDR2 is SMNVEV (reference sequence). V lost 0 bases to trimming and J lost 9 bases; unmatched junction nucleotides: 5. The CDR3 sequence is 15 residues long.